The 13 T cell receptor beta chains listed next were all sequenced from one sample in a study of post-analysis software for immune sequencing data. Study-wide findings and caveats: Elevated frequency relative to controls characterized roughly five TRBV segments in patients, TRBV5-6, TRBV5-1 and TRBV20-1 among them.

Unique molecular identifiers tagged the TCR beta cDNA libraries. MiXCR, applied by TCRdb to the PCR reads, yields one record per CDR3 protein. The sample lists approximately 570,000 distinct CDR3 sequences, around 40% occurring once. No antigen has been identified for these receptors. Input material: blood. Receptors were obtained from a girl between 5 and 17 years old with multiple sclerosis.

The CDR3 spells CASSSPGTGNGYTF. The CDR3 region has the DNA TGTGCCAGCAGCTCCCCTGGGACAGGGAACGGCTACACCTTC. This sequence joins TRBV7-9 and TRBJ1-2; 9 nucleotides agree with TRBD1. V lost 4 bases and J lost 8; bases outside the gene matches: 8. Germline CDR1 reads SEHNR; CDR2 reads FQNEAQ (reference sequence). This CDR3 contains 14 residues.

The rearrangement joins TRBV7-9 to TRBJ2-4; TRBD1 matches 7 bases. The J call may be in error: the DNA end matches TRBJ2-7 better. The germline V gene has CDR1 SEHNR and CDR2 FQNEAQ (reference sequence). This CDR3 spans 15 amino acids. CDR3 region: CASSRGTETTYEQYF. CDR3 DNA sequence: TGTGCCAGCAGCCGTGGGACAGAAACAACCTACGAGCAGTACTTC.

V gene TRBV7-9 combines with J gene TRBJ1-1; 10 bases are a match to TRBD1. In germline, CDR1 is SEHNR, CDR2 FQNEAQ (reference sequence). Losses at the gene ends were 5 bases for V and 0 bases for J; bases not matched to a gene: 6. This CDR3 is 16 amino acids long. The CDR3 DNA follows: TGTGCCAGCAGCGACCGGGACAGGGGACTGAACACTGAAGCTTTCTTT. Protein: CASSDRDRGLNTEAFF.

Comments on this clonotype: The junction shows a germline mismatch at one end, possibly a read error. The chain has TRBV10-2 and TRBJ2-3, with D tentatively TRBD2 (6 bases). The germline V gene encodes CDR1 WSHSY and CDR2 SAAADI. The CDR3 consists of 14 residues. CDR3 DNA: TGTGCCACCGGAGTAGGGACTAGCACAGATACGCAGTATTTT. Its protein is CATGVGTSTDTQYF.

The chain links TRBV12-3 or TRBV12-4 to TRBJ1-6; D is ambiguous. This CDR3 is 14 amino acids long. Trimming removed 6 bases from V and 7 bases from J, with 13 bases in between. CDR3 amino acids: CASSPSFGNSPLHF. CDR3 in DNA: TGTGCCAGCAGCCCCTCCTTTGGAAATTCACCCCTCCACTTT.

The CDR3 DNA reads as TGTGCCATCAGTGAGCACAGGGAGTACGAGCAGTACTTC. Translated: CAISEHREYEQYF. The chain carries TRBV10-3 and TRBJ2-5, with D possibly matching TRBD1 (6 bases). The closer fit of TRBJ2-7 to the DNA end suggests the J call may be wrong. The CDR3 runs 13 residues. Germline V lookup: CDR1 ENHRY, CDR2 SYGVKD.

The chain recombines TRBV7-9 with TRBJ2-3; 10 bases line up with TRBD2. V dropped 2 bases and J dropped 4; count of bases not matched to a gene: 6. The germline V gene has CDR1 SEHNR and CDR2 FQNEAQ (reference sequence). The CDR3 has 16 amino acids. CDR3 sequence reads: CASSLPSGRAPDTQYF. The CDR3 nucleotides read TGTGCCAGCAGCTTACCCAGCGGGAGGGCCCCAGATACGCAGTATTTT. Together with reference TRBV7-9 and TRBJ2-3, the CDR3 gives the full variable domain: DTGVSQNPRHKITKRGQNVTFRCDPISEHNRLYWYRQTLGQGPEFLTYFQNEAQLEKSRLLSDRFSAERPKGSFSTLEIQRTEQGDSAMYLCASSLPSGRAPDTQYFGPGTRLTVL.

This sequence joins TRBV20-1 and TRBJ2-3, with TRBD1 matching over 10 bases. From germline, CDR1 is DFQATT and CDR2 SNEGSKA (reference sequence). J gave up 5 bases and V 5 bases, and 7 bases lay outside the gene matches. CDR3 length: 14 residues. CDR3 nucleotide sequence: TGCAGTGCTTCGAGGACAGGGGGGATAGATACGCAGTATTTT. Its translation is CSASRTGGIDTQYF.

This clonotype was seen a handful of times. The J gene is TRBJ1-4, the V gene TRBV10-2; no firm D call. The CDR3 loop spans 12 amino acids. Germline CDR1 WSHSY, CDR2 SAAADI. Trimming cost V 4 bases and J 10 bases, with 10 bases left between them. CDR3 amino acids: CASSGGYAKLFF. The DNA of the CDR3 is TGCGCCAGCAGTGGGGGATACGCAAAACTGTTTTTT.

There are a few counts of this clonotype. The chain recombines TRBV6-1 with TRBJ2-1; TRBD1 agrees at 11 bases. Germline values: CDR1 MNHNS, CDR2 SASEGT. Unmatched junction bases numbered 10, after V lost 5 bases and J lost 7 bases. The CDR3 runs to 16 residues. The CDR3 sequence is CASSLPLGTGGNEQFF. In nucleotides, the CDR3 is TGTGCCAGCAGTCTACCTCTTGGGACAGGGGGAAATGAGCAGTTCTTC.

This sequence joins TRBV7-9 and TRBJ2-5; weak D call: TRBD1 (6 bases). With 3 bases removed from V and 3 bases from J, the gap between germline ends came to 11 bases. From germline, CDR1 is SEHNR and CDR2 FQNEAQ (reference sequence). The CDR3 is 14 amino acids. CDR3 sequence reads: CASSFTWTEETQYF. The CDR3 DNA sequence: TGTGCCAGCAGCTTCACCTGGACAGAAGAGACCCAGTACTTC. Drawing the rest from reference TRBV7-9 and TRBJ2-5, the complete variable domain is DTGVSQNPRHKITKRGQNVTFRCDPISEHNRLYWYRQTLGQGPEFLTYFQNEAQLEKSRLLSDRFSAERPKGSFSTLEIQRTEQGDSAMYLCASSFTWTEETQYFGPGTRLLVL.

The chain is built from TRBV27 and TRBJ2-7, with D maybe TRBD1 (6 bases). The CDR3 covers 12 residues. Trimming left V 6 bases short and J 3 bases short, with 9 bases between. Germline values: CDR1 MNHEY, CDR2 SMNVEV (reference sequence). This CDR3 reads CASRTGNYEQYF. The CDR3 DNA is TGTGCCAGCAGAACAGGGAACTACGAGCAGTACTTC.

CDR3 sequence: CASSRTGGGTEAFF. CDR3 sequence (DNA): TGTGCCAGCAGTCGGACAGGCGGGGGCACTGAAGCTTTCTTT. V is TRBV12-3 or TRBV12-4 and J is TRBJ1-1; 7 nucleotides agree with TRBD1. V was pared by 5 bases and J by 4 bases, with 7 bases of the junction left unmatched. The CDR3 covers 14 residues.